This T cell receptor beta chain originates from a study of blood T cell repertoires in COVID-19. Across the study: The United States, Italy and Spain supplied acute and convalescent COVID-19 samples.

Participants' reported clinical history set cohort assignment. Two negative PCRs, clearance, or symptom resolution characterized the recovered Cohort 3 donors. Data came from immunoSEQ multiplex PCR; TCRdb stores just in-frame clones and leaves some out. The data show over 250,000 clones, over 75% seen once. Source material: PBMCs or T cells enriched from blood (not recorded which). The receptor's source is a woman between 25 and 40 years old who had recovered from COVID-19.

CDR3 amino acids: CASSQVAGISYNEQFF. CDR3 DNA sequence: TGTGCCAGCAGCCAAGTAGCGGGAATCTCCTACAATGAGCAGTTCTTC. The chain links TRBV4-2 to TRBJ2-1; 8 bases fit TRBD2. The CDR3 is 16 amino acids. The germline V gene has CDR1 LGHNA and CDR2 YNFKEQ. Unmatched junction bases numbered 2, after V lost 1 base and J lost 0 bases.